These 27 T cell receptor beta chains share one sample of origin, sequenced in a study of glioma-infiltrating T cells. The iRepertoire nested amplicon-rescue multiplex PCR amplified TCR alpha and beta CDR3s from RNA. In TCRdb, the multiplex PCR reads were re-called with MiXCR into one record per CDR3 protein. The sample lists about 210,000 distinct CDR3 sequences, about 32% occurring once. The sample taken for sequencing was glioma tissue, nonneoplastic brain tissue, or PBMCs (not recorded which). Source of these receptors: a human donor with low-grade glioma or glioblastoma, undergoing nonglioma brain surgery, or in good health (not recorded which).

This clonotype was counted at least ten times. The rearrangement joins TRBV7-2 to TRBJ2-7; perhaps TRBD2 as D (6 bases). Germline CDR1 is SGHTA and CDR2 is FQGNSA. CDR3 length: 15 residues. V was clipped by 1 base and J by 3 bases, with 13 bases between them. As DNA, the CDR3 is TGTGCCAGCAGCTTAGGAACCGGGACTCACTACGAGCAGTACTTC. It is translated as CASSLGTGTHYEQYF.

This clonotype occurred many times. The chain joins TRBV20-1 to TRBJ2-1, with 13 nucleotides matching TRBD2. V shed 3 bases and J 12 bases; nucleotides not matched to a gene: 8. Germline V gives CDR1 DFQATT, CDR2 SNEGSKA (reference sequence). There are 14 residues in the CDR3. The chain's CDR3 is CSARVGLAGVGQFF. The CDR3 region has the DNA TGCAGTGCTAGGGTCGGACTAGCGGGAGTTGGGCAGTTCTTC.

The chain carries TRBV19 and TRBJ2-5; D might be TRBD1 (6 bases). The germline CDR1 and CDR2 sequences are LNHDA and SQIVND (reference sequence). The germline V and J ends were trimmed by 6 bases and 5 bases, with 22 bases remaining between them. The CDR3 runs 16 residues. As DNA, the CDR3 is TGTGCCAGTAGCAATACCCACACCAGGGGAATTGAGACCCAGTACTTC. Translating it yields CASSNTHTRGIETQYF.

Concerning this clonotype itself: One end of the junction fails to match germline, which may point to a read error. CDR3 sequence: CARDEANTEAFF. CDR3 DNA: TGTGCTAGAGATGAGGCGAACACTGAAGCTTTCTTT. This sequence joins TRBV20-1 and TRBJ1-1; no clear D gene. CDR3 length: 12 residues. The germline V gene encodes CDR1 DFQATT and CDR2 SNEGSKA (reference sequence).

This clonotype has a count of ten or more. The CDR3 spells CSATDRANWSQHF. In DNA form, the CDR3 reads TGCAGTGCTACGGACAGGGCGAATTGGTCCCAGCATTTT. The chain couples TRBV20-1 to TRBJ1-5, with TRBD1 identical over 8 bases. V was pared by 4 bases and J by 11 bases, with 10 bases of the junction left unmatched. This CDR3 is 13 amino acids long. CDR1 is DFQATT and CDR2 is SNEGSKA in the germline V gene (reference sequence).

This clonotype has a count of ten or more. This chain links TRBV28 with TRBJ2-5; 8 bases match TRBD1. The V segment lost 6 bases and the J segment 1 base; nucleotides outside the gene matches: 10. CDR3 length: 16 residues. Germline V gene lookup returns CDR1 MDHEN and CDR2 SYDVKM. This chain's CDR3 is CASRRQGYFVQETQYF. CDR3 nucleotides: TGTGCCAGCAGGCGACAGGGGTATTTCGTCCAAGAGACCCAGTACTTC.

The sample holds many counts of this clonotype. V usage is TRBV7-2 and J usage is TRBJ1-1, with D possibly matching TRBD1 (5 bases). V lost 0 bases, J lost 0 bases, and 14 bases lay in between. CDR3 size: 17 residues. Germline V lookup: CDR1 SGHTA, CDR2 FQGNSA. This chain's CDR3 is CASSLAGGGPLNTEAFF. The CDR3 DNA sequence: TGTGCCAGCAGCTTAGCGGGTGGGGGACCCTTGAACACTGAAGCTTTCTTT.

V and J are TRBV18 and TRBJ2-7; 7 nucleotides line up with TRBD2. Germline CDR1 is KGHSH and CDR2 is LQKENI. Trimming cost V 1 base and J 4 bases; bases outside gene matches: 10. The CDR3 sequence is 16 residues long. The CDR3 sequence: CASSPRAGVSQYEQYF. The CDR3 bases are TGTGCCAGCTCACCACGTGCGGGAGTGAGCCAATACGAGCAGTACTTC.

In this sample, this clonotype turned up many times. CDR3 amino acids: CASSGRGLPYTDTQYF. CDR3 nucleotide sequence: TGTGCCAGTAGTGGCAGGGGACTACCCTACACAGATACGCAGTATTTT. The V gene is TRBV19, the J gene TRBJ2-3; weak D call: TRBD2 (7 bases). The CDR3 sequence is 16 residues long. In germline, CDR1 is LNHDA, CDR2 SQIVND (reference sequence). V lost 5 bases and J lost 2, with 17 bases in between.

This clonotype came up a few times. The chain has TRBV12-3 or TRBV12-4 and TRBJ2-1; 9 bases agree with TRBD1. The CDR3 spans 16 residues. Trimming removed 1 base from V and 8 bases from J; junction bases left unmatched: 9. CDR3 nucleotide sequence: TGTGCCAGCAGTTTAGGTTCGGGACAGGGAATATATGAGCAGTTCTTC. This sequence encodes CASSLGSGQGIYEQFF.

This clonotype occurred many times. The chain carries TRBV12-3 or TRBV12-4 and TRBJ2-5; D ambiguous. V was trimmed by 2 bases and J by 1 base, leaving 8 bases between them. This CDR3 region has 14 residues. CDR3 protein: CASSLSNRQETQYF. The CDR3 coding sequence is TGTGCCAGCAGTTTAAGCAACCGCCAAGAGACCCAGTACTTC.

This clonotype was seen many times. The chain recombines TRBV7-9 with TRBJ1-3, with a weak D call TRBD1 (5 bases). With 2 bases removed from V and 0 bases from J, the gap between germline ends came to 14 bases. Germline V gives CDR1 SEHNR, CDR2 FQNEAQ (reference sequence). The CDR3 is made up of 17 amino acids. The CDR3 is CASSLRGRIPSGNTIYF. CDR3 coding DNA: TGTGCCAGCAGCTTAAGGGGTCGGATCCCCTCTGGAAACACCATATATTTT.

J is TRBJ1-1 and V is TRBV30; D not certain. Germline V lookup: CDR1 GTSNPN, CDR2 SVGIG (reference sequence). The CDR3 is made up of 12 amino acids. V lost 1 base to trimming and J lost 1 base, with 4 bases between them. CDR3 DNA: TGTGCCTGGAGTGAGGGGAACACTGAAGCTTTCTTT. Its protein is CAWSEGNTEAFF. Full variable domain (rest looked up from reference TRBV30 and TRBJ1-1): SQTIHQWPATLVQPVGSPLSLECTVEGTSNPNLYWYRQAAGRGLQLLFYSVGIGQISSEVPQNLSASRPQDRQFILSSKKLLLSDSGFYLCAWSEGNTEAFFGQGTRLTVV.

This clonotype has a handful of counts. The V and J genes are TRBV3-1 and TRBJ2-5; 9 nucleotides match TRBD2. V was clipped by 6 bases and J by 4 bases; unmatched bases: 3. The CDR3 loop spans 13 amino acids. Germline lookup yields CDR1 LGHDT and CDR2 YNNKEL (reference sequence). The CDR3 reads CASRLGLAETQYF. CDR3 DNA: TGTGCCAGCAGACTGGGACTAGCAGAGACCCAGTACTTC.

V is TRBV11-2 and J is TRBJ2-1; 8 bases fit TRBD2. Germline values: CDR1 SGHAT, CDR2 FQNNGV. This CDR3 comprises 16 residues. V was pared by 4 bases and J by 5 bases, with 10 bases of the junction left unmatched. CDR3 in amino acids: CASSSLGRGRNNEQFF. The CDR3 DNA is TGTGCCAGCAGCTCCCTGGGGCGCGGGAGGAACAATGAGCAGTTCTTC.

This clonotype has at least ten counts. The chain couples TRBV18 to TRBJ2-1; 11 positions agree with TRBD2. The V gene's germline CDR1 is KGHSH and CDR2 LQKENI. The ends lost 4 bases at V and 0 bases at J; junction bases unmatched: 5. CDR3 size: 17 residues. CDR3 nucleotides: TGTGCCAGCTCACTTTCTAGCGGGAGGAGCTCCTACAATGAGCAGTTCTTC. Residues: CASSLSSGRSSYNEQFF.

A single count supports this clonotype. This clone may be a read error of a much larger clone one base away. This chain connects TRBV7-2 to TRBJ2-6; perhaps TRBD2 as D (6 bases). The CDR3 length is 16 residues. CDR1 and CDR2 (germline): SGHTA, FQGNSA. The CDR3 region is CASSLGGGSGASVLTF. CDR3 sequence (DNA): TGTGCCAGCAGCTTAGGGGGAGGCTCTGGGGCCAGCGTCCTGACTTTC.

The table lists this clonotype with a few counts. The CDR3 is CAWSVQGGETQYF. In DNA form, the CDR3 reads TGTGCCTGGAGTGTACAGGGAGGGGAGACCCAGTACTTC. This chain joins TRBV30 and TRBJ2-5; D is perhaps TRBD2 (7 bases). CDR3 size: 13 residues. V shed 0 bases and J shed 5 bases, with 10 bases lying between them. Per the germline V gene, CDR1 is GTSNPN and CDR2 is SVGIG (reference sequence).

This clonotype was picked up many times. The chain is built from TRBV6-2 or TRBV6-3 and TRBJ2-3, with TRBD2 identical over 11 bases. V was pared by 6 bases and J by 6 bases, with 2 bases of the junction left unmatched. The CDR3 runs to 13 residues. Germline CDR1 MNHEY, CDR2 SVGEGT. The CDR3 DNA sequence: TGTGCCAGCAGGATAGCGGGAGGGGATACGCAGTATTTT. Its protein product is CASRIAGGDTQYF.

This clonotype was found many times. The gene calls are TRBV3-1 and TRBJ1-2; D unclear. The CDR3 contains 15 residues. V was shortened by 2 bases and J by 0 bases, with 10 bases between the two germline ends. Germline loops: CDR1 LGHDT, CDR2 YNNKEL (reference sequence). CDR3 loop: CASSQPTATNYGYTF. The CDR3 coding sequence is TGTGCCAGCAGCCAACCGACCGCTACTAACTATGGCTACACCTTC.

This clonotype was detected ten times or more. V and J are TRBV4-2 and TRBJ2-3; 9 positions agree with TRBD2. Unmatched junction bases numbered 3, after V lost 2 bases and J lost 3 bases. Germline V gene lookup returns CDR1 LGHNA and CDR2 YNFKEQ. This CDR3 comprises 15 residues. The CDR3 coding sequence is TGTGCCAGCAGCCAAACTAGCGGGCCTACAGATACGCAGTATTTT. It encodes CASSQTSGPTDTQYF.

This clonotype was detected ten times or more. This chain connects TRBV12-3 or TRBV12-4 to TRBJ1-4, with D possibly TRBD1 on 6 matching bases. Trimming removed 8 bases from V and 8 bases from J, with 18 bases in between. This CDR3 comprises 14 residues. The chain's CDR3 is CASRIRGAGEKLFF. The CDR3 DNA is TGTGCCAGCCGTATCCGGGGGGCTGGGGAAAAACTGTTTTTT.

In its sample, this clonotype was seen many times. The chain carries TRBV6-1 and TRBJ2-7; D not resolved. V shed 8 bases and J shed 5 bases, with 19 bases lying between them. The CDR3 runs 14 residues. The germline V gene has CDR1 MNHNS and CDR2 SASEGT. The CDR3 loop is CASRKEVDINEQYF. For the CDR3, the DNA is TGTGCCAGCCGGAAAGAAGTAGACATAAACGAGCAGTACTTC.

The table lists this clonotype with many counts. This sequence joins TRBV20-1 and TRBJ2-7; 9 bases line up with TRBD2. Unmatched junction bases numbered 9, after V lost 6 bases and J lost 3 bases. This CDR3 comprises 14 residues. Germline lookup yields CDR1 DFQATT and CDR2 SNEGSKA (reference sequence). CDR3 sequence reads: CSALRTSANYEQYF. Written as DNA, the CDR3 is TGCAGTGCCCTCAGGACTAGCGCAAACTACGAGCAGTACTTC.

V and J are TRBV4-2 and TRBJ2-7; D gene unclear. Trimming stripped 0 bases from V and 3 bases from J, with 12 bases between. The CDR3 is 15 amino acids. Germline V gene sequence: CDR1 LGHNA, CDR2 YNFKEQ. The CDR3: CASSQEWNGDYEQYF. DNA of the CDR3: TGTGCCAGCAGCCAAGAATGGAACGGAGACTACGAGCAGTACTTC.

This sequence joins TRBV18 and TRBJ2-7; D remains ambiguous. The CDR3 is made up of 12 amino acids. The V end lost 6 bases, the J end lost 7 bases, and 13 bases lay between the germline ends. Germline V gives CDR1 KGHSH, CDR2 LQKENI. The chain's CDR3 is CASSLKDGEQYF. As DNA, the CDR3 is TGTGCCAGCTCCCTTAAAGATGGGGAGCAGTACTTC.

Many counts were recorded for this clonotype. V and J are TRBV29-1 and TRBJ2-3, with D perhaps matching TRBD2 (6 bases). The length of the CDR3 is 14 residues. With 1 base removed from V and 2 bases from J, the gap between germline ends came to 10 bases. The germline V gene has CDR1 SQVTM and CDR2 ANQGSEA. CDR3 region: CSVEVTGATDTQYF. The CDR3 DNA is TGCAGCGTTGAAGTAACGGGAGCCACAGATACGCAGTATTTT.